This TCR beta chain was profiled in a study of OX40 agonist ivuxolimab in advanced cancers. The overall study: One hepatocellular carcinoma and a couple of cutaneous melanoma patients partially responded.

Comment on this clone: No antigen is known for it.

On cycle 4 day 1 and cycle 7 day 1, as well as at baseline, blood was sampled. Profiled with immunoSEQ multiplex PCR; TCRdb holds only in-frame clones, not every one. The sample lists about 83,000 clones, 75% to 95% occurring once. Deletions cut 0 bases from V and 10 bases from J, with 10 bases between. Germline V CDR1 and CDR2: MNHEY, SVGAGI. This CDR3 comprises 13 residues. Regarding the study as a whole: CD8+ T cells showed, on average, more clonal expansion than CD4+ cells.

The rearrangement joins TRBV6-5 to TRBJ1-5, with D perhaps matching TRBD1 (5 bases). The TCR comes from an adult with an advanced solid tumor such as melanoma, head and neck, liver or kidney cancer. This material consisted of CD4+ or CD8+ T cells sorted from blood, taken in a trial of the OX40 agonist ivuxolimab. CDR3 protein: CASSYSGVGPQHF. The CDR3 DNA is TGTGCCAGCAGTTACTCGGGGGTAGGTCCCCAGCATTTT.